This TCR beta chain was sequenced in a study of T cells after yellow fever vaccination. V trimming: 5 bases; J trimming: 6 bases; junction bases outside the gene matches: 4. The CDR3 length is 14 residues. TCRdb ran MiXCR on the 5' RACE reads and lists one entry per CDR3 protein. The sample has 400,000 or so distinct CDR3 sequences; 18% are singletons. This clonotype occurred a few times. This receptor was obtained from a man younger than 30 who received the YFV17D yellow fever vaccine. The material sequenced was PBMCs, taken before the yellow fever booster vaccination. V gene TRBV12-3 or TRBV12-4 combines with J gene TRBJ1-5, with TRBD1 matching 10 bases. The CDR3 bases are TGTGCCAGCAGTCGGGACAGGGGTAGTCAGCCCCAGCATTTT. Encoded protein: CASSRDRGSQPQHF.